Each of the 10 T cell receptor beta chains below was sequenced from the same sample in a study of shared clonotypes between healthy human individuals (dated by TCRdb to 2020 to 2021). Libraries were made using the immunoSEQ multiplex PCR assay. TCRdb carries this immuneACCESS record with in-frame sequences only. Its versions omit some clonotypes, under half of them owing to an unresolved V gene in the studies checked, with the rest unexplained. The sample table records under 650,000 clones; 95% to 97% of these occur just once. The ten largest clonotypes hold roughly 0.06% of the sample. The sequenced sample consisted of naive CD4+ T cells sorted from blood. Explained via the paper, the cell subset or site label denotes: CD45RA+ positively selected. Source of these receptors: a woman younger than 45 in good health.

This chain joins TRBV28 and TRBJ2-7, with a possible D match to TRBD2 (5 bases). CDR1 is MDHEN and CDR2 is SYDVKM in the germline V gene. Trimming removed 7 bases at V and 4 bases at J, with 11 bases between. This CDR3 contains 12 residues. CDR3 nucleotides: TGTGCCAGCACGGGGAAGGCGTACGAGCAGTACTTC. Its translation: CASTGKAYEQYF.

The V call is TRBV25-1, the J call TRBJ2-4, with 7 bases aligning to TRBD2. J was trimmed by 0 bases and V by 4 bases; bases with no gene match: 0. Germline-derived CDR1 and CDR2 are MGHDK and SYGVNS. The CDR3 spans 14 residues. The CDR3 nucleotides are TGTGCCAGCAGTGGACTAGCAGCCAAAAACATTCAGTACTTC. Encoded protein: CASSGLAAKNIQYF. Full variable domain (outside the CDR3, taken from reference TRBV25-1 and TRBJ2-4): EADIYQTPRYLVIGTGKKITLECSQTMGHDKMYWYQQDPGMELHLIHYSYGVNSTEKGDLSSESTVSRIRTEHFPLTLESARPSHTSQYLCASSGLAAKNIQYFGAGTRLSVL.

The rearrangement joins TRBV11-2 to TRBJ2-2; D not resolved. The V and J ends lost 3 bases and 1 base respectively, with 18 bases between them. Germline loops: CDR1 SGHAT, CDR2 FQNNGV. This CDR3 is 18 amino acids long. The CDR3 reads CASSFLRSRSKNTGELFF. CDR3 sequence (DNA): TGTGCCAGCAGCTTCCTCCGCTCCCGGAGTAAGAACACCGGGGAGCTGTTTTTT.

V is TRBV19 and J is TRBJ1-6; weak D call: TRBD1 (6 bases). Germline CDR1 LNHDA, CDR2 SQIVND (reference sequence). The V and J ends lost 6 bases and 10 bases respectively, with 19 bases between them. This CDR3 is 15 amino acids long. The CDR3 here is CASSRPTGLSSPLHF. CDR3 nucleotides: TGTGCCAGTAGCCGACCGACAGGACTTTCGTCACCCCTCCACTTT.

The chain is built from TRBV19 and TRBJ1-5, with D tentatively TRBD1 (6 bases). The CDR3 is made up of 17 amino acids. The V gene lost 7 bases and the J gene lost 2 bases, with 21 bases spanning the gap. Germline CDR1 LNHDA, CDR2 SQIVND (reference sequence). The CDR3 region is CASNYRATKTGNQPQHF. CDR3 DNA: TGTGCCAGTAATTACAGGGCCACAAAAACTGGCAATCAGCCCCAGCATTTT.

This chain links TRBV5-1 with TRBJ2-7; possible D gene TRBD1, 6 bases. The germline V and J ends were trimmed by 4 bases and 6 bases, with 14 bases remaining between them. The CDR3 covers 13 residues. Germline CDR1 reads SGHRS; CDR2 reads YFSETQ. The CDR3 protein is CASSTGSGAEQYF. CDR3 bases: TGCGCCAGCAGCACGGGTTCAGGGGCCGAGCAGTACTTC.

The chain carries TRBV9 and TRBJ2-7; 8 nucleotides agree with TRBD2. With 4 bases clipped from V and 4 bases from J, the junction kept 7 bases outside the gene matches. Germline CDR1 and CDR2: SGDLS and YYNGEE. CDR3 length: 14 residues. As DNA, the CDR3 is TGTGCCAGCAGCCGGAAGCGGGAGTCGTACGAGCAGTACTTC. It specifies CASSRKRESYEQYF.

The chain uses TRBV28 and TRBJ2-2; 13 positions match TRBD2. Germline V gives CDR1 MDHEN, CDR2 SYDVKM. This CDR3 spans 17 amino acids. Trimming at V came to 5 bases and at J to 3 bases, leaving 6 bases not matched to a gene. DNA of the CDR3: TGTGCCAGCAGTCCGACTAGCGGGAGGTCGTACACCGGGGAGCTGTTTTTT. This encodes CASSPTSGRSYTGELFF.

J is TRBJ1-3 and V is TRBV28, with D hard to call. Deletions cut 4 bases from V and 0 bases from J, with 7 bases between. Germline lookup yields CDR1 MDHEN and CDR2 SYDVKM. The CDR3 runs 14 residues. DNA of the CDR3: TGTGCCAGCAGTTCAGGCAGCTCTGGAAACACCATATATTTT. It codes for CASSSGSSGNTIYF.

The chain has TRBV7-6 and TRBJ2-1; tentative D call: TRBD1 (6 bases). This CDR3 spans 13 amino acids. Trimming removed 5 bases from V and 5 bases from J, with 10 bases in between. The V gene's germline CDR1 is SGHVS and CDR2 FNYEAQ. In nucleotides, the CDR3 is TGTGCCAGCAGCGTGGACAGAAACAATGAGCAGTTCTTC. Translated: CASSVDRNNEQFF.